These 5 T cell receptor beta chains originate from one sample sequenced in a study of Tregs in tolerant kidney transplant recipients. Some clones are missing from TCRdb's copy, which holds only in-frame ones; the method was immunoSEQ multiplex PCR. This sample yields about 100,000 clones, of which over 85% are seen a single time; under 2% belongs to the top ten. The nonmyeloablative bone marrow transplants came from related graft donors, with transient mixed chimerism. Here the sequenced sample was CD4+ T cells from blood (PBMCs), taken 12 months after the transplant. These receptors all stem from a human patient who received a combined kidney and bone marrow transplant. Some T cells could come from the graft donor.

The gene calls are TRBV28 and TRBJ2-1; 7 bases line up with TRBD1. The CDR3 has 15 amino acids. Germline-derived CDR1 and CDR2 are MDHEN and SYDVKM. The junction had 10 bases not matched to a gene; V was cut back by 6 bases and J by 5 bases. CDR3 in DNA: TGTGCCAGCAGGGGGACCTGGACAGGTCACAATGAGCAGTTCTTC. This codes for CASRGTWTGHNEQFF.

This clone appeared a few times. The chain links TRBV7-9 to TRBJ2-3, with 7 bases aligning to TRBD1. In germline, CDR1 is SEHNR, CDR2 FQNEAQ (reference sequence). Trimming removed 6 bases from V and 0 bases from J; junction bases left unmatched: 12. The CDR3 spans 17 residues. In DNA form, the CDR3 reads TGTGCCAGCAGTCCTAACAGGGGAGTCTCCAGCACAGATACGCAGTATTTT. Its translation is CASSPNRGVSSTDTQYF.

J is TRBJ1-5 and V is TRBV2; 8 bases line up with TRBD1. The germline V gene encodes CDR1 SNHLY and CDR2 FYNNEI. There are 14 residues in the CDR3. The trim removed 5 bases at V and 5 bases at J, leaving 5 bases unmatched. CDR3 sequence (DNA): TGTGCCAGCAGTCGGGGACAGGTCTATCAGCCCCAGCATTTT. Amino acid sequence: CASSRGQVYQPQHF.

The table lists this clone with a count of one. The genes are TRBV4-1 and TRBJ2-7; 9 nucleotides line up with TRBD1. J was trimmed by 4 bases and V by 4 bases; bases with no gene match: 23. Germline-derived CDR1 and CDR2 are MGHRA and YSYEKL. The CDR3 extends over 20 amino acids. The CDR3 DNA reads TGCGCCAGCAGCCGTATTAGGACAGGGGCCCTCCCCCTCTTGCCTTACGAGCAGTACTTC. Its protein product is CASSRIRTGALPLLPYEQYF.

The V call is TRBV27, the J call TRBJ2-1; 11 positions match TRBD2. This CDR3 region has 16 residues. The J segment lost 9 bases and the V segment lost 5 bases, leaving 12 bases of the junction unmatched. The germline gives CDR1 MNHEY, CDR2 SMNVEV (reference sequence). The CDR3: CASSPPWIAGGSEQFF. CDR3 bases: TGTGCCAGCAGTCCGCCCTGGATAGCGGGAGGGAGTGAGCAGTTCTTC.